This paragraph reports one T cell receptor (beta chain). CDR3 length: 16 residues. The V gene's germline CDR1 is GTSNPN and CDR2 SVGIG (reference sequence). The J segment lost 8 bases and the V segment lost 3 bases, leaving 14 bases of the junction unmatched. The source of the sample is a study of control samples from healthy donors and cancer patients. Here immunoSEQ multiplex PCR was the method, and the copy in TCRdb shows in-frame clones only, minus some. The sample lists some 130,000 clones, around 92% seen once, with about 1.9% in the top ten. The clonotype was recovered from a woman in her forties or fifties in good health. The sequenced material came from blood. This chain links TRBV30 with TRBJ1-2, with 11 bases that match TRBD1. The CDR3 reads CAWSGDRGSLSRGYTF. In DNA, the CDR3 is TGTGCCTGGAGCGGGGACAGGGGGTCTCTCTCTCGGGGCTACACCTTC.